The 9 T cell receptor beta chains below come from one sample, sequenced in a study of blood T cell repertoires in COVID-19 (TCRdb year 2020). Library preparation used the immunoSEQ multiplex PCR assay. This is the immuneACCESS table as TCRdb keeps it, with only in-frame sequences that have V and J called. A part of the clones is gone; compared with another copy, unresolved V genes explain less than half, and the rest is unexplained. Recorded for this sample are about 320,000 clones; around 90% of them occurred a single time. Clones ranked in the top ten supply roughly 5% of the sample. The source material was PBMCs or T cells enriched from blood (not recorded which). The source is a man between 60 and 75 years old who had recovered from COVID-19.

The chain carries TRBV6-5 and TRBJ1-4, with D possibly being TRBD1 (5 bases). V was cut by 3 bases and J by 8 bases, with 19 bases left in between. The CDR3 extends over 16 amino acids. CDR1 MNHEY and CDR2 SVGAGI come from the germline V gene. The CDR3 region is CASSYRPGRGNEKLFF. The CDR3 DNA is TGTGCCAGCAGTTATCGGCCGGGACGCGGGAACGAAAAACTGTTTTTT.

This rearrangement joins TRBV13 to TRBJ2-1, with a weak D call TRBD2 (6 bases). Per germline, CDR1 PRHDT and CDR2 FYEKMQ (reference sequence). The CDR3 covers 17 residues. The V end was cut by 1 base, the J end by 4 bases, with 17 bases between. The CDR3 nucleotides are TGTGCCAGCAGCTTAGTTGGGTCTAGCGCGAGTTACAATGAGCAGTTCTTC. Its protein is CASSLVGSSASYNEQFF.

The chain combines TRBV5-1 with TRBJ2-3, with unresolved D. CDR3 length equals 11 residues. The V and J ends lost 2 bases and 6 bases respectively, with 4 bases between them. The germline V gene has CDR1 SGHRS and CDR2 YFSETQ. The CDR3 loop is CASSFLDTQYF. In DNA, the CDR3 is TGCGCCAGCAGCTTTCTTGATACGCAGTATTTT.

This chain links TRBV7-2 with TRBJ2-1; 7 bases are a match to TRBD2. The length of the CDR3 is 17 residues. V lost 4 bases to trimming and J lost 8 bases; unmatched junction nucleotides: 17. Germline-derived CDR1 and CDR2 are SGHTA and FQGNSA. This chain's CDR3 is CASSWQLREPFGYEQFF. CDR3 DNA sequence: TGTGCCAGCAGCTGGCAATTGCGGGAGCCCTTTGGCTATGAGCAGTTCTTC.

The rearrangement uses TRBV9 and TRBJ2-3; possibly TRBD2 for D (6 bases). CDR1 and CDR2 (germline): SGDLS, YYNGEE. The length of the CDR3 is 16 residues. V was pared by 4 bases and J by 2 bases, with 17 bases between. CDR3 sequence (DNA): TGTGCCAGCAGCCAGCGCGGGGCACTCTACACAGATACGCAGTATTTT. This encodes CASSQRGALYTDTQYF.

This clone appeared a few times. The chain combines TRBV6-2 or TRBV6-3 with TRBJ2-5; D not resolved. CDR1 is MNHEY and CDR2 is SVGEGT in the germline V gene. V lost 2 bases and J 2 bases, leaving 6 bases between the germline ends. The CDR3 has 13 residues. The CDR3 region is CASSYSEQETQYF. Here the CDR3 DNA reads TGTGCCAGCAGTTACAGCGAACAAGAGACCCAGTACTTC.

This chain joins TRBV7-9 and TRBJ1-4; D remains ambiguous. The V end lost 5 bases, the J end lost 0 bases, and 10 bases lay between the germline ends. There are 15 residues in the CDR3. Germline CDR1 SEHNR, CDR2 FQNEAQ (reference sequence). CDR3 sequence reads: CASSRAATTNEKLFF. The CDR3, as DNA: TGTGCCAGCAGCCGAGCGGCGACAACTAATGAAAAACTGTTTTTT. Drawing the rest from reference TRBV7-9 and TRBJ1-4, the complete variable domain is DTGVSQNPRHKITKRGQNVTFRCDPISEHNRLYWYRQTLGQGPEFLTYFQNEAQLEKSRLLSDRFSAERPKGSFSTLEIQRTEQGDSAMYLCASSRAATTNEKLFFGSGTQLSVL.

J is TRBJ2-7 and V is TRBV5-1; 8 nucleotides match TRBD2. Trimming took 8 bases from V and 3 from J; bases not matched to a gene: 10. Looked up from germline, CDR1 is SGHRS and CDR2 is YFSETQ. CDR3 size: 14 residues. CDR3 amino acids: CARGNERGHYEQYF. The CDR3 nucleotides are TGCGCCAGAGGAAATGAGCGGGGGCACTACGAGCAGTACTTC. Supplemented by reference TRBV5-1 and TRBJ2-7, the full variable domain reads KAGVTQTPRYLIKTRGQQVTLSCSPISGHRSVSWYQQTPGQGLQFLFEYFSETQRNKGNFPGRFSGRQFSNSRSEMNVSTLELGDSALYLCARGNERGHYEQYFGPGTRLTVT.

The chain combines TRBV6-5 with TRBJ1-2; 10 bases align to TRBD1. Unmatched junction bases numbered 13, after V lost 6 bases and J lost 9 bases. Germline lookup yields CDR1 MNHEY and CDR2 SVGAGI. The CDR3 has 15 amino acids. For the CDR3, the DNA is TGTGCCAGCAGAAGCCGGGACAGGGGCCTAAGGCGCTACACCTTC. It codes for CASRSRDRGLRRYTF.